This TCR beta chain comes out of a study of CD8 T cells in Susac syndrome. In germline, CDR1 is SGHRS, CDR2 YFSETQ. Between the trimmed V and J ends, which lost 0 bases and 7 bases, there was a span of 10 bases. The CDR3 contains 14 residues. With random hexamers, reverse transcription was performed on about 0.5 to 1 ug of RNA. Each CDR3 protein gets one entry after TCRdb re-called the immunoSEQ multiplex PCR reads with MiXCR. The top ten clones hold roughly 0.4% of a sample with 65,000 to 90,000 distinct CDR3 sequences, about 95% of them seen once. Material: CD8+ T cells from PBMCs. The V call is TRBV5-1, the J call TRBJ2-2; no definite D call. The source is a human donor with multiple sclerosis. The CDR3 loop is CASSLGQAVGELFF. The CDR3 DNA sequence: TGCGCCAGCAGCTTGGGGCAGGCGGTCGGGGAGCTGTTTTTT.